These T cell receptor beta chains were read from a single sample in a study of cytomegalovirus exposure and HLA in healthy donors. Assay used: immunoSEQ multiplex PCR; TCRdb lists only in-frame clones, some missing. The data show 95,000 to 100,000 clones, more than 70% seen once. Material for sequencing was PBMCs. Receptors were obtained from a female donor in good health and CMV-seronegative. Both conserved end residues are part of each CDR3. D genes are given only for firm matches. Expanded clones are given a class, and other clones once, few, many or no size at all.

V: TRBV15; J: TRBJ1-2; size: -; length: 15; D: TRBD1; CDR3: CATSLRQGDMSRYTF; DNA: TGTGCCACCAGCCTTAGGCAGGGGGACATGAGTCGCTACACCTTC
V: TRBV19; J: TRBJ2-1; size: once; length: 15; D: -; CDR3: CASSILGASYNEQFF; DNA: TGTGCCAGTAGTATTCTGGGGGCTTCGTACAATGAGCAGTTCTTC
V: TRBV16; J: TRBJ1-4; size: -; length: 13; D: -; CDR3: CASSPEQNEKLFF; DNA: TGTGCCAGCAGTCCAGAACAGAATGAAAAACTGTTTTTT
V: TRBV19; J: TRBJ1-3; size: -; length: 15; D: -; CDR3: CASRTPRLGGNTIYF; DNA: TGTGCCAGTAGAACCCCCAGGTTGGGCGGAAACACCATATATTTT
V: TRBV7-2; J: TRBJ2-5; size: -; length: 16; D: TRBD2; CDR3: CASSSTSGRAVETQYF; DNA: TGTGCCAGCAGCTCTACTAGCGGGAGGGCCGTGGAGACCCAGTACTTC
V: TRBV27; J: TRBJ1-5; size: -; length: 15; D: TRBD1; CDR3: CASSDTGQVYQPQHF; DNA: TGTGCCAGCAGTGATACCGGACAGGTTTATCAGCCCCAGCATTTT
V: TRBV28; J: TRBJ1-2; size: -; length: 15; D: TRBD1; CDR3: CASSPWTGTNYGYTF; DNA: TGTGCCAGCAGTCCCTGGACAGGGACTAACTATGGCTACACCTTC
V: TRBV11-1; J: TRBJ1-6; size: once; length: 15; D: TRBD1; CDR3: CASNSRDRGDSPLHF; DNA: TGTGCCAGCAACTCACGGGACAGGGGTGATTCACCCCTCCACTTT
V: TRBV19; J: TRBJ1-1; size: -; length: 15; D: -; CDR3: CASSIFPGQNTEAFF; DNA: TGTGCCAGTAGTATATTCCCAGGGCAGAACACTGAAGCTTTCTTT
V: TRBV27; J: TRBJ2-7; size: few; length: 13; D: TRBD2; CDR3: CASSLGGGGQQYF; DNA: TGTGCCAGCAGTTTGGGGGGCGGGGGGCAGCAGTACTTC
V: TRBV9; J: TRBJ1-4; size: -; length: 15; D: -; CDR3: CASSSGGLGYEKLFF; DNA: TGTGCCAGCAGCTCCGGAGGTTTAGGATATGAAAAACTGTTTTTT
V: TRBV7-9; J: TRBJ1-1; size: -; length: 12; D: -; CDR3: CASTPGSLEAFF; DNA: TGTGCCAGCACCCCGGGGAGCCTTGAAGCTTTCTTT
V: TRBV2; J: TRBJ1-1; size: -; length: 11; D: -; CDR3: CASTGYREAFF; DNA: TGTGCCAGCACAGGGTACCGTGAAGCTTTCTTT
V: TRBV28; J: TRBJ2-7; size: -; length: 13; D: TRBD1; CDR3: CASSFDRGYEQYF; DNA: TGTGCCAGCAGTTTTGACAGGGGCTACGAGCAGTACTTC
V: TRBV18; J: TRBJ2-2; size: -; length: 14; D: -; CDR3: CASSGTQATGELFF; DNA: TGTGCCAGCTCCGGAACACAGGCCACCGGGGAGCTGTTTTTT
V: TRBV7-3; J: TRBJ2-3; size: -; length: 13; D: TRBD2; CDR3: CASSREGTDTQYF; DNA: TGTGCCAGCTCTAGGGAGGGAACAGATACGCAGTATTTT
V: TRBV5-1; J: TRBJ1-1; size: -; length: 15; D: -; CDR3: CASRRGVGMNTEAFF; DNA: TGCGCCAGCCGCCGGGGGGTGGGCATGAACACTGAAGCTTTCTTT
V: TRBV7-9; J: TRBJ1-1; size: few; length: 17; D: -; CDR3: CSSTPNLQGKLNTEAFF; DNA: TGTTCCAGCACCCCAAATCTACAGGGAAAATTGAACACTGAAGCTTTCTTT
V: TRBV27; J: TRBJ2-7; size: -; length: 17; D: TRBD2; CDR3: CASRGLAGGSPTYEQYF; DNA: TGTGCCAGCAGGGGACTAGCGGGAGGATCCCCGACCTACGAGCAGTACTTC
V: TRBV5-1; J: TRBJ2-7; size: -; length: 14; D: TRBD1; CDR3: CASSRGQGTYEQYF; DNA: TGCGCCAGCAGCCGGGGACAGGGAACATACGAGCAGTACTTC
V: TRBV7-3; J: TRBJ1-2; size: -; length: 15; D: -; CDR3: CAGSLGEGLDYGYTF; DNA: TGTGCCGGCAGCCTTGGGGAGGGGTTGGATTATGGCTACACCTTC
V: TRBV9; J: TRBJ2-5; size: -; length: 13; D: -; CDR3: CASSVGGRETQYF; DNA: TGTGCCAGCAGCGTAGGAGGGAGGGAGACCCAGTACTTC